This T cell receptor beta chain is drawn from a study of a mutant IDH1 vaccine in newly diagnosed glioma. The protocol was immunoSEQ multiplex PCR, while the TCRdb copy is restricted to in-frame clones and leaves out a portion. The data contain 50,000 to 75,000 clones, about 73% of them singletons. The time point here: week 35, safety follow-up. Each dose of the vaccine consisted of 300 ug of mutant IDH1 20-mer peptide, with topical imiquimod. A remark on this clone: Its antigen is not known.

The germline gives CDR1 MNHEY, CDR2 SVGAGI. V gave up 4 bases and J gave up 2 bases, with 13 bases separating them. The CDR3 has 15 amino acids. The chain joins TRBV6-5 to TRBJ2-3; D is possibly TRBD2 (5 bases). This clonotype was obtained from a man aged 45-65 years with glioma. Sequences were derived from PBMCs, sampled from a glioma patient whose treatment included an IDH1 peptide vaccine. As DNA, the CDR3 is TGTGCCAGCAGTTTCGGACTTCTACACACAGATACGCAGTATTTT. As protein: CASSFGLLHTDTQYF.